Described below is a single TCR beta chain sequence and its context. In the original processing: It was from reference gene primer amplification that nucleated cell counts were estimated. The assay was immunoSEQ multiplex PCR, and TCRdb's table has in-frame clones only and misses some. V and J calls and clone size follow that table, whereas D and trimming were derived from the DNA. The sample shows 95,000 to 130,000 clones, 70% to 85% of them seen only once. This record comes from a study of blood T cell repertoires in COVID-19. Study at large: Acute-phase and convalescent COVID-19 samples originated in the United States, Italy and Spain. PBMCs, B-cell-depleted T cells, or T cells provided the cDNA or gDNA that made up the material.

Input material: peripheral blood. The source is a man aged 70-80 years with active or convalescent COVID-19.

This CDR3 reads CASSLLWGVQETQYF. The CDR3 nucleotides read TGTGCCAGCAGCTTATTATGGGGGGTTCAAGAGACCCAGTACTTC. This chain links TRBV7-2 with TRBJ2-5; D might be TRBD2 (6 bases). Germline values: CDR1 SGHTA, CDR2 FQGNSA. Trimming removed 2 bases from V and 2 bases from J, with 12 bases in between. This CDR3 comprises 15 residues.